These T cell receptor beta chains were read from a single sample in a study of T-cell reconstitution after alpha-beta-depleted transplantation in children. In TCRdb, the PCR reads were re-called with MiXCR into one record per CDR3 protein. The sample yields some 500,000 distinct CDR3 sequences, about 17% seen once. Sequencing used PBMCs from the stem cell graft donor, obtained from the stem cell graft. These TCRs come from a human donor who donated a stem cell graft to a child with acute lymphoblastic leukemia. The CDR3 runs from the conserved cysteine through the conserved F or W.

J gene | V gene | CDR3 protein
TRBJ1-6 | TRBV2 | CASLYAPGGSPLHF
TRBJ1-1 | TRBV29-1 | CSAVDFMNTEAFF
TRBJ2-3 | TRBV28 | CASRGESPSTDTQYF
TRBJ2-1 | TRBV7-2 | CASSLSLAGSYNEQFF
TRBJ2-2 | TRBV29-1 | CSARRSNTGELFF
TRBJ2-3 | TRBV12-3/TRBV12-4 | CASSHPDRDTQYF
TRBJ2-3 | TRBV5-1 | CASSLARGNTQYF
TRBJ2-7 | TRBV7-3 | CASSPRQGAHEQYF
TRBJ2-7 | TRBV5-1 | CASRPGLATYEQYF
TRBJ2-1 | TRBV10-3 | CAISGLAGGDNEQFF
TRBJ2-5 | TRBV5-5 | CASSLTGVEETQYF
TRBJ2-1 | TRBV12-3/TRBV12-4 | CASSRDWERNEQFF
TRBJ2-1 | TRBV7-8 | CASSTWTGDEQFF
TRBJ2-7 | TRBV29-1 | CSVETVSSYEQYF
TRBJ1-2 | TRBV20-1 | CSARPPGLGYTF
TRBJ1-5 | TRBV27 | CASSPRDMWQPQHF
TRBJ2-7 | TRBV25-1 | CASSDPGTGVYEQYF
TRBJ2-3 | TRBV15 | CATSRALAVTDTQYF
TRBJ2-4 | TRBV3-1 | CASSQSKNIQYF
TRBJ1-2 | TRBV12-3/TRBV12-4 | CASSPLIPSNYGYTF
TRBJ2-3 | TRBV4-1 | CASKRTFGTSGRAFTDTQYF
TRBJ1-2 | TRBV6-5 | CASSLPNSDPYGYTF
TRBJ1-4 | TRBV25-1 | CASGVPGWEEKLFF
TRBJ2-3 | TRBV19 | CASSIRDRTDTQYF
TRBJ2-5 | TRBV14 | CASSPDRGGHETQYF
TRBJ2-5 | TRBV7-3 | CASSSNPPQGQGNGETQYF
TRBJ2-5 | TRBV6-2/TRBV6-3 | CASSYPTWRGIVQETQYF
TRBJ1-1 | TRBV18 | CASSPDRGFEAFF
TRBJ2-1 | TRBV14 | CASSQVLGFAGGEQFF
TRBJ2-1 | TRBV3-1 | CASSDDYPEQFF
TRBJ2-1 | TRBV5-1 | CASSMTGNSYNEQFF
TRBJ1-2 | TRBV7-8 | CASNLGGGQGASGYTF
TRBJ1-1 | TRBV11-2 | CASSPHGGMNTEAFF
TRBJ1-3 | TRBV3-1 | CASTLSGNTIYF
TRBJ2-4 | TRBV9 | CASSDLAGGPGNIQYF
TRBJ2-1 | TRBV10-1 | CASRVDTDNEQFF
TRBJ1-1 | TRBV27 | CASSLALDRVTFF
TRBJ1-2 | TRBV27 | CASSLTGVVGGYTF
TRBJ2-1 | TRBV29-1 | CSVELHASSYNEQFF
TRBJ2-7 | TRBV15 | CATSSYDGQYF
TRBJ1-1 | TRBV27 | CASSLNNRGLTEAFF
TRBJ2-5 | TRBV9 | CASSPSLGTVEGETQYF
TRBJ1-1 | TRBV29-1 | CSVAATSNTEAFF
TRBJ1-2 | TRBV27 | CASKKSGTGYGYTF
TRBJ2-7 | TRBV25-1 | CASSESRGSYEQYF
TRBJ2-7 | TRBV20-1 | CSANPGLASEQYF
TRBJ2-1 | TRBV7-9 | CASSFGTSDLNEQFF
TRBJ1-2 | TRBV5-1 | CASSGAGTGVSYGYTF
TRBJ2-7 | TRBV10-3 | CAISESIGYEQYF
TRBJ1-2 | TRBV7-9 | CASSLQGRPNYGYTF
TRBJ2-3 | TRBV5-1 | CASSMLVPSTDTQYF
TRBJ2-1 | TRBV7-2 | CASSLVTSGEQFF
TRBJ1-5 | TRBV18 | CASSGDRGEPQHF
TRBJ2-3 | TRBV4-2 | CASSHGTTSGRPDTQYF
TRBJ1-4 | TRBV7-9 | CASSTREKLFF
TRBJ1-5 | TRBV5-1 | CASSWGDRGQDPYQPQHF
TRBJ2-5 | TRBV18 | CASSPMHQETQYF
TRBJ2-2 | TRBV12-3/TRBV12-4 | CASRQLAGGTGELFF